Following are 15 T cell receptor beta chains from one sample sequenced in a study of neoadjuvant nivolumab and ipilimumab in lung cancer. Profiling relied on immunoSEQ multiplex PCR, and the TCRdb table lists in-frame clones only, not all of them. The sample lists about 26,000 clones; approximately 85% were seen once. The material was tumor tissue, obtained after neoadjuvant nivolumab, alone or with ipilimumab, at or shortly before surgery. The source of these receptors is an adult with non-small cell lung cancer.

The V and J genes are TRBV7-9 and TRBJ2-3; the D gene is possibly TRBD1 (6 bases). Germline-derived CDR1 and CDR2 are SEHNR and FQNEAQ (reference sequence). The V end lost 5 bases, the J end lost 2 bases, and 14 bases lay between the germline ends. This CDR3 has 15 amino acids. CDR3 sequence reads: CASSPARGYTDTQYF. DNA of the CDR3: TGTGCCAGCAGCCCGGCCAGGGGCTACACAGATACGCAGTATTTT.

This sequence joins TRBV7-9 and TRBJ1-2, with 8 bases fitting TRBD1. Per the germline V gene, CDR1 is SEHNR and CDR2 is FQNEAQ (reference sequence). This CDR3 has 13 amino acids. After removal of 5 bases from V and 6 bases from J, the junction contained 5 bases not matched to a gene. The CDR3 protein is CASSRTGSDGYTF. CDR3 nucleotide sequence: TGTGCCAGCAGCCGGACAGGGTCGGATGGCTACACCTTC.

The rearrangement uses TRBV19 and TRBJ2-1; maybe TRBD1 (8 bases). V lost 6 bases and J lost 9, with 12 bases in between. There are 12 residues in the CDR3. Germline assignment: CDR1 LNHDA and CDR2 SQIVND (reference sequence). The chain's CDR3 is CASRQGGSEQFF. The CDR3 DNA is TGTGCCAGTAGACAGGGGGGGAGTGAGCAGTTCTTC.

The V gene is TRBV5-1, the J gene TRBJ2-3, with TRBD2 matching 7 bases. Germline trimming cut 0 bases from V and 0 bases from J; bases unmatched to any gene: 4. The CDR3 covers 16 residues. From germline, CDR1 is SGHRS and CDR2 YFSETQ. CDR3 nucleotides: TGCGCCAGCAGCTTGGGGAGCGGGGCAAGCACAGATACGCAGTATTTT. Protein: CASSLGSGASTDTQYF. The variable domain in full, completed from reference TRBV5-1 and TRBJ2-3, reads KAGVTQTPRYLIKTRGQQVTLSCSPISGHRSVSWYQQTPGQGLQFLFEYFSETQRNKGNFPGRFSGRQFSNSRSEMNVSTLELGDSALYLCASSLGSGASTDTQYFGPGTRLTVL.

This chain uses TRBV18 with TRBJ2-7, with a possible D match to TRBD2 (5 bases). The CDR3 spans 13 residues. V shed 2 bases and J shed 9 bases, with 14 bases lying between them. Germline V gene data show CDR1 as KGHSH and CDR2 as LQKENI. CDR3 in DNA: TGTGCCAGCTCACCAAGCAGGCGAGAGGGGCAGTACTTC. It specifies CASSPSRREGQYF. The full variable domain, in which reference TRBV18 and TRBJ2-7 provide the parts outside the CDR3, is NAGVMQNPRHLVRRRGQEARLRCSPMKGHSHVYWYRQLPEEGLKFMVYLQKENIIDESGMPKERFSAEFPKEGPSILRIQQVVRGDSAAYFCASSPSRREGQYFGPGTRLTVT.

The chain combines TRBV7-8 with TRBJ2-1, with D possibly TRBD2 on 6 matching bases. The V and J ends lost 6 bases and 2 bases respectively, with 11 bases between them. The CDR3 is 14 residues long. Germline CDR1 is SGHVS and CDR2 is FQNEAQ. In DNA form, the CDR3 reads TGTGCCAGCAGTGGCGCGGGAACCTACAATGAGCAGTTCTTC. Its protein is CASSGAGTYNEQFF.

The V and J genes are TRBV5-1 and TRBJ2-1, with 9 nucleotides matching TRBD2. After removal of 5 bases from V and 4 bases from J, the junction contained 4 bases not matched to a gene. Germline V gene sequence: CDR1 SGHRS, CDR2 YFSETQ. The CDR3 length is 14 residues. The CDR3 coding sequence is TGCGCCAGCAGTCCGCGGGAGGGGTACAATGAGCAGTTCTTC. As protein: CASSPREGYNEQFF.

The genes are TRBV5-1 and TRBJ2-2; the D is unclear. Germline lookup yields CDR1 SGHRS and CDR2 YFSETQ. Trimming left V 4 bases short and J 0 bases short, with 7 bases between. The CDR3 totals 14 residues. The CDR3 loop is CASSLRPNTGELFF. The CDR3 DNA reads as TGCGCCAGCAGCCTCCGACCGAACACCGGGGAGCTGTTTTTT.

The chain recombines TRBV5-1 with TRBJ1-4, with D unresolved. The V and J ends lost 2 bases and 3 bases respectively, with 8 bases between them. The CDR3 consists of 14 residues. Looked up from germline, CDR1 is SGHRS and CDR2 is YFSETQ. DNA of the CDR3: TGCGCCAGCAGCTTTTCGGCTTCTAATGAAAAACTGTTTTTT. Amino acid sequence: CASSFSASNEKLFF.

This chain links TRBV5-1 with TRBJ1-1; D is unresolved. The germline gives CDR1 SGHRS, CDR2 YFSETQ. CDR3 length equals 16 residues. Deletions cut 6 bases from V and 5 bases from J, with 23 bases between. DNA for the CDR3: TGCGCCAGCAAGGGTCCCGAGGTCCAAATGGGGACTGAAGCTTTCTTT. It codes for CASKGPEVQMGTEAFF.

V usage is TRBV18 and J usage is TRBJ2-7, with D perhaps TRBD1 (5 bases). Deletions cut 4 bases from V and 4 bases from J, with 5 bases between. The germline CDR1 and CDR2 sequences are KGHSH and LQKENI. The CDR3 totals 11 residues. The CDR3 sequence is CASSQGYEQYF. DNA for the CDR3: TGTGCCAGCTCACAGGGGTACGAGCAGTACTTC.

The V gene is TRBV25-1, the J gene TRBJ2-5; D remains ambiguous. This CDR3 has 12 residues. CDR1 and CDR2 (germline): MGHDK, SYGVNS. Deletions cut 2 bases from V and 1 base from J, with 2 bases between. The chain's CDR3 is CASSEAQETQYF. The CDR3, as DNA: TGTGCCAGCAGTGAAGCCCAAGAGACCCAGTACTTC.

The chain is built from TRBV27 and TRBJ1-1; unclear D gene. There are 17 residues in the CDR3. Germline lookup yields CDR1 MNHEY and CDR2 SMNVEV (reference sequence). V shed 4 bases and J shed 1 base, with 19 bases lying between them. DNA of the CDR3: TGTGCCAGCAGTTCCCCTGGCCGGGTGGAGGAGAACACTGAAGCTTTCTTT. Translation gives CASSSPGRVEENTEAFF.

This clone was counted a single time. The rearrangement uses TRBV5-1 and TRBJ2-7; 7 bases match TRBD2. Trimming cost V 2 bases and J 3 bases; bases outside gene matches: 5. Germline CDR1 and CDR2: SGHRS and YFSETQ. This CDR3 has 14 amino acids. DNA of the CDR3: TGCGCCAGCAGCTTTGGGCGGGAGAACTACGAGCAGTACTTC. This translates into CASSFGRENYEQYF.

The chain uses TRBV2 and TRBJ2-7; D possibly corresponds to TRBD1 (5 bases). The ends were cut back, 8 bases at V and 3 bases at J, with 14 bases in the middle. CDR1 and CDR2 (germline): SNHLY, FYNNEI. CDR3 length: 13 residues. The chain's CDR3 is CASLQDRGYEQYF. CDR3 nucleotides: TGTGCCAGCCTACAGGATCGCGGCTACGAGCAGTACTTC.